The sequence of this TCR beta chain was determined in a study of shared T cell receptors in the human thymus. Libraries were prepared by immunoSEQ multiplex PCR; TCRdb keeps only in-frame clonotypes and omits some of them. The sample contains about 660,000 clones, about 87% of which appear only once. J lost 5 bases, V lost 4 bases, and 16 bases had no gene match. The CDR3 contains 18 residues. From germline, CDR1 is SGHAT and CDR2 FQNNGV. These data were also reused for a study on human thymus T cells. From that study: Immunologically healthy infants in Finland undergoing congenital heart defect surgery were the donors. Resections from corrective heart surgery supplied the thymus tissue. What appeared biased in thymic and blood repertoires was the usage of V and J genes. Unrelated people showed highly overlapping thymic repertoires, related research reported.

This TCR was sampled from a boy less than two years old with a congenital heart defect. The source material was thymocytes. The chain combines TRBV11-2 with TRBJ2-1, with TRBD2 matching over 8 bases. The DNA for the CDR3 is TGTGCCAGCAGCTGCGAAGCCAAACTAGCGGAGCCCCACAATGAGCAGTTCTTC. Translation: CASSCEAKLAEPHNEQFF.